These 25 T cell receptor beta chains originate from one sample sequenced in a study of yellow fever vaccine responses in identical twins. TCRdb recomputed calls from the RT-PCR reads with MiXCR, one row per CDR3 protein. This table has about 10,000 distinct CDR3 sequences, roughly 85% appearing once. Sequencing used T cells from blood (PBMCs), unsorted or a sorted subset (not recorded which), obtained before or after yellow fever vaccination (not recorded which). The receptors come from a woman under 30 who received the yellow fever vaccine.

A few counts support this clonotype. The CDR3 spells CASSFGGMNTEAFF. The CDR3 region has the DNA TGTGCCAGCAGCTTCGGGGGAATGAACACTGAAGCTTTCTTT. The chain links TRBV7-6 to TRBJ1-1, with D possibly being TRBD1 (5 bases). The CDR3 totals 14 residues. CDR1 is SGHVS and CDR2 is FNYEAQ in the germline V gene. Trimming cost V 3 bases and J 0 bases, with 8 bases left between them. Together with reference TRBV7-6 and TRBJ1-1, the CDR3 gives the full variable domain: GAGVSQSPRYKVTKRGQDVALRCDPISGHVSLYWYRQALGQGPEFLTYFNYEAQQDKSGLPNDRFSAERPEGSISTLTIQRTEQRDSAMYRCASSFGGMNTEAFFGQGTRLTVV.

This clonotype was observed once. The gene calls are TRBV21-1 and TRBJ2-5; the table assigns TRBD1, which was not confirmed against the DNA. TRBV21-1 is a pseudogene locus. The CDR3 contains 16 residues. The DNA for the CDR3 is TGTGCCAGCAGCACGGGGACAGGGCCTATACAAGAGACCCAGTACTTC. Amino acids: CASSTGTGPIQETQYF.

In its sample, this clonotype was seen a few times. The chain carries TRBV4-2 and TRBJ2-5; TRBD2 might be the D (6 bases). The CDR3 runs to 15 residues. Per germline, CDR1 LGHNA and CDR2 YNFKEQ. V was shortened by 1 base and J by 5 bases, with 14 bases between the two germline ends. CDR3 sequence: CASSQAGESWETQYF. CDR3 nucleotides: TGTGCCAGCAGCCAAGCGGGGGAAAGTTGGGAGACCCAGTACTTC.

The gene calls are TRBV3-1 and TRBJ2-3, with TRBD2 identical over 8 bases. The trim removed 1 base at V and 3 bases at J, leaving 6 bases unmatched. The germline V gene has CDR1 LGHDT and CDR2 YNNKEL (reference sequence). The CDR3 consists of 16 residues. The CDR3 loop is CASSQGPSGRTDTQYF. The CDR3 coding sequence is TGTGCCAGCAGCCAAGGTCCCAGCGGGAGAACAGATACGCAGTATTTT.

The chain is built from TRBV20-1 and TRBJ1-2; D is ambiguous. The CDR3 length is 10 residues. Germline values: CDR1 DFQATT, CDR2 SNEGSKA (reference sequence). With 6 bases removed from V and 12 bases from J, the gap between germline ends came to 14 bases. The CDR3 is CSAGTGPHTF. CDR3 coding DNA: TGCAGTGCCGGAACCGGGCCGCACACCTTC.

The CDR3 protein is CASSVAPRAGTDTQYF. The CDR3 DNA sequence: TGTGCCAGCAGCGTAGCCCCAAGGGCGGGCACAGATACGCAGTATTTT. V and J are TRBV9 and TRBJ2-3; D gene uncertain. The CDR3 sequence is 16 residues long. Looked up from germline, CDR1 is SGDLS and CDR2 is YYNGEE. The V gene lost 0 bases and the J gene lost 1 base, with 12 bases spanning the gap.

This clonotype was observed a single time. CDR3 region: CASSLYMGLRDTQYF. The CDR3 DNA is TGTGCCAGCAGCTTATATATGGGACTACGAGATACGCAGTATTTT. This rearrangement joins TRBV7-9 to TRBJ2-3, with 7 bases lining up with TRBD2. V shed 2 bases, J shed 5 bases, and the junction held 7 bases outside the gene matches. The length of the CDR3 is 15 residues. Looked up from germline, CDR1 is SEHNR and CDR2 is FQNEAQ (reference sequence).

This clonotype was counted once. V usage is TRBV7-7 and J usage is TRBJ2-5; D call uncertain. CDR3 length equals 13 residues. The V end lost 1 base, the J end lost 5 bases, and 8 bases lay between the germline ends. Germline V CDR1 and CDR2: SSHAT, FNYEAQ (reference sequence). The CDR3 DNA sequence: TGTGCCAGCAGCTTAGTTATTACGGAGACCCAGTACTTC. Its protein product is CASSLVITETQYF.

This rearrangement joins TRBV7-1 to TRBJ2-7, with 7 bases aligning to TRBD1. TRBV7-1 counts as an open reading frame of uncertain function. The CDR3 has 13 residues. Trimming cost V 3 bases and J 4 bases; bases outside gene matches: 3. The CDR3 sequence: CASSSRGSYEQYF. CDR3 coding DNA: TGTGCCAGCAGCTCCAGGGGGTCGTACGAGCAGTACTTC.

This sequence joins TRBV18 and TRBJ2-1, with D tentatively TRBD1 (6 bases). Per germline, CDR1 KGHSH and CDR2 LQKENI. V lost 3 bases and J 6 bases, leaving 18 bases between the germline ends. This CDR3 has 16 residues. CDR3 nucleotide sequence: TGTGCCAGCTCACCTTCAGGGGTTCGCGCGATCAATGAGCAGTTCTTC. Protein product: CASSPSGVRAINEQFF.

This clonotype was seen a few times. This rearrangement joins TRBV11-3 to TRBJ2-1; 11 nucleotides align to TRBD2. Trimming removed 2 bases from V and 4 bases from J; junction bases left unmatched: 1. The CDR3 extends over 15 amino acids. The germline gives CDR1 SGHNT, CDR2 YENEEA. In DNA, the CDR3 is TGTGCCAGCAGCTTACTAGCGGGAGGTTACAATGAGCAGTTCTTC. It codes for CASSLLAGGYNEQFF.

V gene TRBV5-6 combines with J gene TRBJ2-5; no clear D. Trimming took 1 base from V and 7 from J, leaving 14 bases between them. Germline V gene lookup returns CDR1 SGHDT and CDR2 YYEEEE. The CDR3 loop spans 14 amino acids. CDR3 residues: CASSLISQVGTQYF. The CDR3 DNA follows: TGTGCCAGCAGCTTGATATCGCAGGTGGGGACCCAGTACTTC. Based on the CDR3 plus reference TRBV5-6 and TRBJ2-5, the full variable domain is DAGVTQSPTHLIKTRGQQVTLRCSPKSGHDTVSWYQQALGQGPQFIFQYYEEEERQRGNFPDRFSGHQFPNYSSELNVNALLLGDSALYLCASSLISQVGTQYFGPGTRLLVL.

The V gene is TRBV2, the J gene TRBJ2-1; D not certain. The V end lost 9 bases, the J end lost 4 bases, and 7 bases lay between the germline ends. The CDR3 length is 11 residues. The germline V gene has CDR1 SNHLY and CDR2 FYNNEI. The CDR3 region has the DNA TGTGCCAGAAGTCAATACAATGAGCAGTTCTTC. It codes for CARSQYNEQFF. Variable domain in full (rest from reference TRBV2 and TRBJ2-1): EPEVTQTPSHQVTQMGQEVILRCVPISNHLYFYWYRQILGQKVEFLVSFYNNEISEKSEIFDDQFSVERPDGSNFTLKIRSTKLEDSAMYFCARSQYNEQFFGPGTRLTVL.

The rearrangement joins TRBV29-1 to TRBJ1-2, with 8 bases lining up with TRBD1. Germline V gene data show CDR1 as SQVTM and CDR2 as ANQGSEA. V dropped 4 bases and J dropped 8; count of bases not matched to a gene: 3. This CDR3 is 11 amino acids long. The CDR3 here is CSVGTGYGYTF. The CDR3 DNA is TGCAGCGTTGGGACAGGGTACGGCTACACCTTC.

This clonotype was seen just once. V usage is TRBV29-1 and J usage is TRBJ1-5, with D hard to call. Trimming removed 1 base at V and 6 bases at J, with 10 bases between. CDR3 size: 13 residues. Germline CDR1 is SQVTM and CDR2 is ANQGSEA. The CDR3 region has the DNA TGCAGCGTTGAAGTCGGAGACGGTCAGCCCCAGCATTTT. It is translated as CSVEVGDGQPQHF.

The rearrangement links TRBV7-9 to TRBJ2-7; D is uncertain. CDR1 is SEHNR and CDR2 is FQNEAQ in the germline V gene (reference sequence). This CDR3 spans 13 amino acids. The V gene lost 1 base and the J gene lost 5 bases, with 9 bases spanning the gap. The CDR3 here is CASSLDGRDEQYV. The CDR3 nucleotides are TGTGCCAGCAGCTTAGATGGTCGGGACGAGCAGTACGTC.

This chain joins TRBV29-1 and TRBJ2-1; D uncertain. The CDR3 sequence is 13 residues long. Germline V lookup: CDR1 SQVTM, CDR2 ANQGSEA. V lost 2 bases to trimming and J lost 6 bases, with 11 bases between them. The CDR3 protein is CSVETYSSNEQFF. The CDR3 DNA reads TGCAGCGTTGAAACCTACTCGAGCAATGAGCAGTTCTTC.

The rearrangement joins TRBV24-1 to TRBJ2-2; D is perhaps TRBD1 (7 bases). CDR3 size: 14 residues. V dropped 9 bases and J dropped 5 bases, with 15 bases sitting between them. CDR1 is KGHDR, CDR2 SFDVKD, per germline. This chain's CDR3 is CATDSAGGTGELFF. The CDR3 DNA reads TGTGCCACCGATAGTGCAGGGGGGACCGGGGAGCTGTTTTTT.

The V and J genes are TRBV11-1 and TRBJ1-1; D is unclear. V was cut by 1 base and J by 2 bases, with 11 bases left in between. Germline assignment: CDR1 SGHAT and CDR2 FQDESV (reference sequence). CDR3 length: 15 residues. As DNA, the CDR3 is TGTGCCAGCAGCTTAGGGGCAGGACTCAACACTGAAGCTTTCTTT. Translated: CASSLGAGLNTEAFF.

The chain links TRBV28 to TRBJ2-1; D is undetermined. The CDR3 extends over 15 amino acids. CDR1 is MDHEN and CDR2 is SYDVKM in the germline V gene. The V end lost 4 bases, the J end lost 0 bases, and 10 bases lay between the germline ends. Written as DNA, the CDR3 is TGTGCCAGCAGTTGGCGGCTAAGCTCCTACAATGAGCAGTTCTTC. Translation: CASSWRLSSYNEQFF. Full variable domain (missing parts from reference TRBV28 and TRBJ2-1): DVKVTQSSRYLVKRTGEKVFLECVQDMDHENMFWYRQDPGLGLRLIYFSYDVKMKEKGDIPEGYSVSREKKERFSLILESASTNQTSMYLCASSWRLSSYNEQFFGPGTRLTVL.

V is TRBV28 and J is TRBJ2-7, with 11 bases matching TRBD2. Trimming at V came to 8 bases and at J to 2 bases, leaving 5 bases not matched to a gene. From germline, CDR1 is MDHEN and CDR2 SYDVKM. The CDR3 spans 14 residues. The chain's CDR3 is CASFPLAGAYEQYF. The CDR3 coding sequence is TGTGCCAGCTTCCCACTAGCGGGAGCCTACGAGCAGTACTTC.

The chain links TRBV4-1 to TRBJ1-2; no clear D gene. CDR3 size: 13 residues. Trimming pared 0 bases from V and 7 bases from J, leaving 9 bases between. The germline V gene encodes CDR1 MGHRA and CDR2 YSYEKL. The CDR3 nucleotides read TGCGCCAGCAGCCAAGAGAGAGGTTTTGGCTACACCTTC. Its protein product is CASSQERGFGYTF.

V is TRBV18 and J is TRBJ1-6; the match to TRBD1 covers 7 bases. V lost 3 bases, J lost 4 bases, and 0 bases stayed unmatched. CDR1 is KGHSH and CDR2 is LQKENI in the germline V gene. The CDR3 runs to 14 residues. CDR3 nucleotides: TGTGCCAGCTCACCGGGACAGTATAATTCACCCCTCCACTTT. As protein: CASSPGQYNSPLHF.

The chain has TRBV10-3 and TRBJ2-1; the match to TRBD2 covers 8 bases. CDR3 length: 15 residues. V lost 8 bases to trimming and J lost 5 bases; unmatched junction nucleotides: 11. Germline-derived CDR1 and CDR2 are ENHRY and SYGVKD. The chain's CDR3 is CAISKAGVGDNEQFF. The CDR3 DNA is TGTGCCATCTCCAAAGCGGGAGTGGGGGACAATGAGCAGTTCTTC.

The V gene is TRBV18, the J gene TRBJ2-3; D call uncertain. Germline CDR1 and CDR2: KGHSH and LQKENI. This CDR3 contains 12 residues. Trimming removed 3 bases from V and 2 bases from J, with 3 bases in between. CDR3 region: CASSPNTDTQYF. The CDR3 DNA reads TGTGCCAGCTCACCGAACACAGATACGCAGTATTTT. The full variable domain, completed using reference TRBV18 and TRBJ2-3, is NAGVMQNPRHLVRRRGQEARLRCSPMKGHSHVYWYRQLPEEGLKFMVYLQKENIIDESGMPKERFSAEFPKEGPSILRIQQVVRGDSAAYFCASSPNTDTQYFGPGTRLTVL.